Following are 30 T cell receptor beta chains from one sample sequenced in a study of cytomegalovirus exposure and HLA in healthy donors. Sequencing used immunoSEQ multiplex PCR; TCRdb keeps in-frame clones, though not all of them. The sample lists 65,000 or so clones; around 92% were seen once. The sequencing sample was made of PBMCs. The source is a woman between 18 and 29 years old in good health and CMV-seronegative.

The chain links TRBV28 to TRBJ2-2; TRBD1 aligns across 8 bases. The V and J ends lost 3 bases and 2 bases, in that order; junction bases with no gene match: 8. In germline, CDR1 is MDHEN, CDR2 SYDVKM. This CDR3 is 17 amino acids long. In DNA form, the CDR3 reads TGTGCCAGCAGTTTCTTCGCGGACAGGGCAAACACCGGGGAGCTGTTTTTT. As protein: CASSFFADRANTGELFF.

The DNA for the CDR3 is TGTGCCAGCAGCTTAAACAGAGGTGGAGGCGACGAGCAGTACTTC. Amino acid sequence: CASSLNRGGGDEQYF. J is TRBJ2-7 and V is TRBV7-2, with D possibly being TRBD2 (5 bases). The CDR3 runs to 15 residues. Germline V gene data show CDR1 as SGHTA and CDR2 as FQGNSA. The ends were cut back, 2 bases at V and 5 bases at J, with 16 bases in the middle.

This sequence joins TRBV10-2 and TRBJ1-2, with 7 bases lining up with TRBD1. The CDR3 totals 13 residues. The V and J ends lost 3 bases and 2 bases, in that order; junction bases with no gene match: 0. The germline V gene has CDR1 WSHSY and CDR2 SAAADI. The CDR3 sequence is CASSEQGNYGYTF. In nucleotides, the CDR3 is TGCGCCAGCAGTGAACAGGGGAACTATGGCTACACCTTC.

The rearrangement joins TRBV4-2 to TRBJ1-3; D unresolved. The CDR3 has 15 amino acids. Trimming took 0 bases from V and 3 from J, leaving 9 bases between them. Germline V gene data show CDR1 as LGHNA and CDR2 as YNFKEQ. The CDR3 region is CASSQDTRLGNTIYF. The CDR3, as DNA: TGTGCCAGCAGCCAAGATACCAGGCTTGGAAACACCATATATTTT.

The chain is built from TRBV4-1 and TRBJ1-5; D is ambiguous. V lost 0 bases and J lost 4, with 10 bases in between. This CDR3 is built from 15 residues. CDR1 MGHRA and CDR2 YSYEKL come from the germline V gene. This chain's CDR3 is CASSQDGQPNQPQHF. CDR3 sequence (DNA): TGCGCCAGCAGCCAAGATGGGCAGCCGAATCAGCCCCAGCATTTT.

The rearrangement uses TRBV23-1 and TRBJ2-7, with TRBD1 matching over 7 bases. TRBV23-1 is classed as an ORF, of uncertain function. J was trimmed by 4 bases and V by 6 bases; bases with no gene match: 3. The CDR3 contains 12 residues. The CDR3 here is CASRTGPYEQYF. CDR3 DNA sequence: TGCGCCAGCAGGACAGGGCCATACGAGCAGTACTTC.

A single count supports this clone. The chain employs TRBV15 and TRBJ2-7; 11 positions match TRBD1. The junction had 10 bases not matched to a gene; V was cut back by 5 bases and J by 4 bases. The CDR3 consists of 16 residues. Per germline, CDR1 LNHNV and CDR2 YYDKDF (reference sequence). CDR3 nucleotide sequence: TGTGCCACCAGCGTTTCAAGGGACAGGGGGTTATACGAGCAGTACTTC. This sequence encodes CATSVSRDRGLYEQYF.

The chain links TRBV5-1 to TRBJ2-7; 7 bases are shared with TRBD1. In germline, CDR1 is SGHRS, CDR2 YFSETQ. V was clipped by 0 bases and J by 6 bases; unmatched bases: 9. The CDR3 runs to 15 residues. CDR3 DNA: TGCGCCAGCAGCTTGGTAGGTCAGGGGGTAGGCGAGCAGTACTTC. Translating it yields CASSLVGQGVGEQYF.

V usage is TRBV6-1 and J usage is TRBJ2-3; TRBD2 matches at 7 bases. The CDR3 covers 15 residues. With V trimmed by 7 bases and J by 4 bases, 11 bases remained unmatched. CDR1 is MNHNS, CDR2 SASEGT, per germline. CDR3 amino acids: CASTPGAGEADTQYF. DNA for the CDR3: TGTGCCAGCACCCCCGGGGCGGGGGAGGCAGATACGCAGTATTTT.

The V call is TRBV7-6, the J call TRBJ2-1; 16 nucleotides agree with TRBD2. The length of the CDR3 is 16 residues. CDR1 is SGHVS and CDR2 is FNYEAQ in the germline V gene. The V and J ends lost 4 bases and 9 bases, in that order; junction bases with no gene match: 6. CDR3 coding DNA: TGTGCCAGCAGCTCGGGACTAGCGGGAGGGTATGGTGAGCAGTTCTTC. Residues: CASSSGLAGGYGEQFF. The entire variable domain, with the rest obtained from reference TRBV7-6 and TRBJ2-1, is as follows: GAGVSQSPRYKVTKRGQDVALRCDPISGHVSLYWYRQALGQGPEFLTYFNYEAQQDKSGLPNDRFSAERPEGSISTLTIQRTEQRDSAMYRCASSSGLAGGYGEQFFGPGTRLTVL.

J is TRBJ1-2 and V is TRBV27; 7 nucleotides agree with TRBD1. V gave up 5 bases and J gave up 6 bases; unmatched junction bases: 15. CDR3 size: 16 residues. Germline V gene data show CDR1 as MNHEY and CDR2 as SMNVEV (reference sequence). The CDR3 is CASSPTGRPKRDGYTF. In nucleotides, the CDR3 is TGTGCCAGCAGTCCGACAGGGCGTCCTAAGAGGGATGGCTACACCTTC.

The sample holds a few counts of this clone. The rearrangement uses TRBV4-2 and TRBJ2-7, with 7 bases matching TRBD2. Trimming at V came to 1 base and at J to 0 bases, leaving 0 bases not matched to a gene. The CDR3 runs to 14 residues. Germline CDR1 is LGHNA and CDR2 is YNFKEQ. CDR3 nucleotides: TGTGCCAGCAGCCAAGGCGGGAGCTCCTACGAGCAGTACTTC. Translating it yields CASSQGGSSYEQYF.

The CDR3 loop reads CASTPGQPNTEAFF. DNA for the CDR3: TGTGCCAGCACCCCGGGACAACCGAACACTGAAGCTTTCTTT. The chain couples TRBV28 to TRBJ1-1; tentative D call: TRBD1 (6 bases). This CDR3 comprises 14 residues. The V gene lost 7 bases and the J gene lost 1 base, with 13 bases spanning the gap. Germline CDR1 MDHEN, CDR2 SYDVKM.

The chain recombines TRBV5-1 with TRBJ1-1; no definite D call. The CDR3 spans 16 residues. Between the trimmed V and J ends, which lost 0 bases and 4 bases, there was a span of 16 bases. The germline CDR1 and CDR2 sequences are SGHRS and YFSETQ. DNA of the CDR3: TGCGCCAGCAGCTTGGCCGTGTCCAGTCGTGGCACTGAAGCTTTCTTT. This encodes CASSLAVSSRGTEAFF.

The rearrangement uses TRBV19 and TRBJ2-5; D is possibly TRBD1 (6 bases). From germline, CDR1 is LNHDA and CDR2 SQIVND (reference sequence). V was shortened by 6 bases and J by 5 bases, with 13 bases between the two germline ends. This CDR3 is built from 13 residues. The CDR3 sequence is CASSPGTQETQYF. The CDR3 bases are TGTGCCAGTAGCCCCGGGACACAGGAGACCCAGTACTTC.

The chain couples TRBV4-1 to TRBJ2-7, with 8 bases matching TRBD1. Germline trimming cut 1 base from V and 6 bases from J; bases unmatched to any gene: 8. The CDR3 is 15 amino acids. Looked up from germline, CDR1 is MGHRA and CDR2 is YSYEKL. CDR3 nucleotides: TGCGCCAGCAGCCAAGGAGGACAGGGTAGGGCCGAGCAGTACTTC. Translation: CASSQGGQGRAEQYF.

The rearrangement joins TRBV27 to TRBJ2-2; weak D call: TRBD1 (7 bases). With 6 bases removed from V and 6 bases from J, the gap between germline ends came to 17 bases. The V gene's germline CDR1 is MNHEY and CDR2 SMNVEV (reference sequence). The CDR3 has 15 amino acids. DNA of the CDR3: TGTGCCAGCAGGGGGGGACAGATGTTAGCCGGGGAGCTGTTTTTT. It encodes CASRGGQMLAGELFF.

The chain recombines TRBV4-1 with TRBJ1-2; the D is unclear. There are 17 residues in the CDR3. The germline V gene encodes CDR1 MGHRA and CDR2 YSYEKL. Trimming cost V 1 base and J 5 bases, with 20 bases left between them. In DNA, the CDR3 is TGCGCCAGCAGCCAAGGAGGGAGCGGTTCTTCGCTATATGGCTACACCTTC. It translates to CASSQGGSGSSLYGYTF.

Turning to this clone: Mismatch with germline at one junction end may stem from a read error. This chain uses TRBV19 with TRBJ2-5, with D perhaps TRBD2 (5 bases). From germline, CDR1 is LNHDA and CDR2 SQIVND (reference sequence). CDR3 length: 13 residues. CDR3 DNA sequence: TGTGCCAGCAGTAGGACTCCTCAAGAGACCCAGTACTTC. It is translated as CASSRTPQETQYF.

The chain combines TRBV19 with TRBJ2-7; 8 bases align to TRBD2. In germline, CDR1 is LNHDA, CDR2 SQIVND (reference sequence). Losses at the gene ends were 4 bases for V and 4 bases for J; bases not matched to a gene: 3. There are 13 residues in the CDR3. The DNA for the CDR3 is TGTGCCAGTAGTAGCGGGAGGTTATACGAGCAGTACTTC. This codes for CASSSGRLYEQYF. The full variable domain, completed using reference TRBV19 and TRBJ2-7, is DGGITQSPKYLFRKEGQNVTLSCEQNLNHDAMYWYRQDPGQGLRLIYYSQIVNDFQKGDIAEGYSVSREKKESFPLTVTSAQKNPTAFYLCASSSGRLYEQYFGPGTRLTVT.

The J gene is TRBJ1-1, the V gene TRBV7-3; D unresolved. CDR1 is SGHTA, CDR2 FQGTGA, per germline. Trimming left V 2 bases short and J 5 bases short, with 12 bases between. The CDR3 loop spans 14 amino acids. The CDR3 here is CASSLSDLRTEAFF. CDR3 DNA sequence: TGTGCCAGCAGCTTATCAGACCTGAGGACTGAAGCTTTCTTT.

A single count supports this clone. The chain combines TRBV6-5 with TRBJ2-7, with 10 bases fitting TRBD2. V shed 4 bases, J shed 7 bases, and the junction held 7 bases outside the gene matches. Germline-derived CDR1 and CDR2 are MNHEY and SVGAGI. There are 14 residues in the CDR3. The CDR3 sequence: CASSSLAGAGEQYF. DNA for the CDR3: TGTGCCAGCAGTTCCCTAGCGGGGGCGGGGGAGCAGTACTTC.

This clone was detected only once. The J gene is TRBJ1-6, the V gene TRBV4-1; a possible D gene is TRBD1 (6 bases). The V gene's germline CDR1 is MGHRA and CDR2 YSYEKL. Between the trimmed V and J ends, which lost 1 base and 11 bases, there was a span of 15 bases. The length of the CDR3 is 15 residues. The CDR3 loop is CASSQGGGGFAPLHF. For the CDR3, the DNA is TGCGCCAGCAGCCAAGGGGGGGGCGGCTTCGCACCCCTCCACTTT.

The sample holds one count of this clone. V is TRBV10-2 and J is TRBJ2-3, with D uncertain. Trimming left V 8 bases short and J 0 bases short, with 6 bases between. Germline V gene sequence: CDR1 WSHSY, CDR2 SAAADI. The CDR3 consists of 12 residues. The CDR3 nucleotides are TGCGCCAGCCGACTCAGCACAGATACGCAGTATTTT. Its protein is CASRLSTDTQYF.

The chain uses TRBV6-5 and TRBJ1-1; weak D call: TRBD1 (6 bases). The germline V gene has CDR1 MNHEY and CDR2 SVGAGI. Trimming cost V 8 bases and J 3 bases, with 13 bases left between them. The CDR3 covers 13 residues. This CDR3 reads CASEQGGDTEAFF. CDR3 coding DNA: TGTGCCAGCGAACAGGGCGGCGACACTGAAGCTTTCTTT.

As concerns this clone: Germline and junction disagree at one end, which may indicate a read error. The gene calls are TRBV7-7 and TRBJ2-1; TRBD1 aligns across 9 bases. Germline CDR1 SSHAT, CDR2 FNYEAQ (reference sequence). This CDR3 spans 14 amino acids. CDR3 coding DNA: TGTGCTAGCAGCGAACAGGGGGCGTACAATGAGCAGTTCTTC. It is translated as CASSEQGAYNEQFF. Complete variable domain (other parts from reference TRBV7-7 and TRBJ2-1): GAGVSQSPRYKVTKRGQDVTLRCDPISSHATLYWYQQALGQGPEFLTYFNYEAQPDKSGLPSDRFSAERPEGSISTLTIQRTEQRDSAMYRCASSEQGAYNEQFFGPGTRLTVL.

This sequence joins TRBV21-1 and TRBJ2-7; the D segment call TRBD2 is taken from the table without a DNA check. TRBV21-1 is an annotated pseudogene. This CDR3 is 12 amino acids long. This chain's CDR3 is CASSKERAEQYF. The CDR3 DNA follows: TGTGCCAGCAGCAAAGAGCGGGCCGAGCAGTACTTC.

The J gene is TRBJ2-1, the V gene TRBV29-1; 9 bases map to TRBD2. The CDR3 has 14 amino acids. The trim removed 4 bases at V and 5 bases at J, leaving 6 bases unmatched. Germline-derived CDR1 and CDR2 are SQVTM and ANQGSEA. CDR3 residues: CSVVKRGDHNEQFF. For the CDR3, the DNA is TGCAGCGTTGTCAAGCGGGGGGACCACAATGAGCAGTTCTTC.

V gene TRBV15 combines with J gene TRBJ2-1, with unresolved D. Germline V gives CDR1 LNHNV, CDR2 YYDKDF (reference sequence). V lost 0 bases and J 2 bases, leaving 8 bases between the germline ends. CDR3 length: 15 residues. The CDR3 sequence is CATSRDSNTYNEQFF. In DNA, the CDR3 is TGTGCCACCAGCAGAGATTCAAACACCTACAATGAGCAGTTCTTC. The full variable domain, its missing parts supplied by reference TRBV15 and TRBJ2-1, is DAMVIQNPRYQVTQFGKPVTLSCSQTLNHNVMYWYQQKSSQAPKLLFHYYDKDFNNEADTPDNFQSRRPNTSFCFLDIRSPGLGDTAMYLCATSRDSNTYNEQFFGPGTRLTVL.

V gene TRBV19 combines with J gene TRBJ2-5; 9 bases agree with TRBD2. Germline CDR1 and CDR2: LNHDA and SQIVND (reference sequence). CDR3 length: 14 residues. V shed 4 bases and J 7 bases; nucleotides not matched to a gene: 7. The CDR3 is CASSTLAGAGTQYF. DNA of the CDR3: TGTGCCAGTAGTACGTTAGCGGGGGCCGGGACCCAGTACTTC.